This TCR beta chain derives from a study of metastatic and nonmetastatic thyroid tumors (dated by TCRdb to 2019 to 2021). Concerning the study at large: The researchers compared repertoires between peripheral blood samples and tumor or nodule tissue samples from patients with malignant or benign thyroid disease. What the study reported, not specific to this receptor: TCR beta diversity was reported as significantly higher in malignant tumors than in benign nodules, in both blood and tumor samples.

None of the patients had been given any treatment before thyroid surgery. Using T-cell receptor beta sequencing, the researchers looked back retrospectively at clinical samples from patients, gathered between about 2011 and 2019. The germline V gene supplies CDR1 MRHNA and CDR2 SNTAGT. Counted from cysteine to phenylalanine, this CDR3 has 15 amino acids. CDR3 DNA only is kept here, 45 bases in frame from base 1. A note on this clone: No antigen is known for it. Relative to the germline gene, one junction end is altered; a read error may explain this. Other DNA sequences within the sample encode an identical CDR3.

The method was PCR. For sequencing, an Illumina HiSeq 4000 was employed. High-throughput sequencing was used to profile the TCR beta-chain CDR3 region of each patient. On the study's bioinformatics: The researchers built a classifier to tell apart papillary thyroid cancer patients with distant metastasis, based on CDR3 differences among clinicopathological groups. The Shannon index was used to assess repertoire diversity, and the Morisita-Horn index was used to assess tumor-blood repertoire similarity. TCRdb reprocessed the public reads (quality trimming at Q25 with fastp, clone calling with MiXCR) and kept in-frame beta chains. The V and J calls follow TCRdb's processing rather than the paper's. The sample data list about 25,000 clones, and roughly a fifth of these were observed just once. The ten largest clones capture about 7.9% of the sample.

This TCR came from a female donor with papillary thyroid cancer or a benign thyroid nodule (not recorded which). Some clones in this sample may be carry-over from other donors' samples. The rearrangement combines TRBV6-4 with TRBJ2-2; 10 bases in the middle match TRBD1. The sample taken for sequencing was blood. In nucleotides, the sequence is TGTGCCAGTAGACCGGGACAGGGGTTACCCGGGGAGCTATTTTTT. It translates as CASRPGQGLPGELFF.